This T cell receptor (beta chain) was sequenced during a study of blood T cells in healthy people across ages. The authors isolated at least 6.5 million PBMCs per sample. The CDR3 sequence is 12 residues long. Germline-derived CDR1 and CDR2 are ENHRY and SYGVKD. The V end was cut by 5 bases, the J end by 10 bases, with 9 bases between. It was with a sample-barcoded 5' primer and a J-beta primer mix that a second PCR of roughly 6 to 12 cycles was run. From the 5' RACE reads, TCRdb called clonotypes with MiXCR, one entry per CDR3 protein. This sample yields 450,000 to 700,000 distinct CDR3 sequences, of which 27% are seen a single time; under 20% belongs to the top ten. A few counts support this clonotype.

This sequence originates from a woman in her 70s in good health. The sequencing input was blood. The V call is TRBV10-3, the J call TRBJ1-6; D remains ambiguous. In DNA form, the CDR3 reads TGTGCCATCAGTTCGGGGAACTCACCCCTCCACTTT. The encoded protein is CAISSGNSPLHF.